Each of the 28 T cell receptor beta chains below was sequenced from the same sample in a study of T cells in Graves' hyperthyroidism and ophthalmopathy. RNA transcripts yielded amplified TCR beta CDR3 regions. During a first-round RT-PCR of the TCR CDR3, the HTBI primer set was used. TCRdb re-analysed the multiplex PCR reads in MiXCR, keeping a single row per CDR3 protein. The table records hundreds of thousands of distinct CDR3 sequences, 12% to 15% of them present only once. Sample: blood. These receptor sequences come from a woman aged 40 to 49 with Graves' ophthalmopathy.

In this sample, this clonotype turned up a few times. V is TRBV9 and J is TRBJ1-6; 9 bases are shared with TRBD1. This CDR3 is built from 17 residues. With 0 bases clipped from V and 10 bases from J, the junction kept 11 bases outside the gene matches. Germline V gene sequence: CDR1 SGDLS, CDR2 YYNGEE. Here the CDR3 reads CASSVGGGTGSKSPLHF. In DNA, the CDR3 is TGTGCCAGCAGCGTAGGAGGTGGGACAGGGAGTAAATCACCCCTCCACTTT.

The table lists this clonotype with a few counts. Written as DNA, the CDR3 is TGCAGTGCTAGAGAATATCCGGGACAGTCGAATGAAAAACTGTTTTTT. Translated: CSAREYPGQSNEKLFF. The chain couples TRBV20-1 to TRBJ1-4, with TRBD1 matching 7 bases. Trimming removed 0 bases from V and 5 bases from J; junction bases left unmatched: 9. The CDR3 contains 16 residues. Germline V CDR1 and CDR2: DFQATT, SNEGSKA (reference sequence).

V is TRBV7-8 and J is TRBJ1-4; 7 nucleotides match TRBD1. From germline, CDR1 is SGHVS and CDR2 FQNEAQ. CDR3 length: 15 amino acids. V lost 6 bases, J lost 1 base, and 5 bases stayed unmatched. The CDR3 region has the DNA TGTGCCAGCAGTAAGACAGGGCAAACTAATGAAAAACTGTTTTTT. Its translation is CASSKTGQTNEKLFF.

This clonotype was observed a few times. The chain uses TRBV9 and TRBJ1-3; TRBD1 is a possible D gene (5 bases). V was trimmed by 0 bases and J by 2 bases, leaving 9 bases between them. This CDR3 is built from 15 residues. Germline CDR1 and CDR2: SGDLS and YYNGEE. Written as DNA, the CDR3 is TGTGCCAGCAGCGTAGATCCAGGGACTGGAAACACCATATATTTT. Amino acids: CASSVDPGTGNTIYF.

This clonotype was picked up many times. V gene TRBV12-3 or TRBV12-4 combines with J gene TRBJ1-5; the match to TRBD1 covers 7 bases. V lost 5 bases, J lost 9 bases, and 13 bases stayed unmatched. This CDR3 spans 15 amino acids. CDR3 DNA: TGTGCCAGCAGTCCAGGGGGGGGCCCTTACCGGCCCCAGCATTTT. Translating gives CASSPGGGPYRPQHF.

CDR3 coding DNA: TGCAGTGCTAGAACCGGGACCTCCTACGAGCAGTACTTC. Residues: CSARTGTSYEQYF. The chain is built from TRBV20-1 and TRBJ2-7; D tentatively fits TRBD1 or TRBD2 (5 bases each). This CDR3 has 13 residues. CDR1 and CDR2 from the germline V gene are DFQATT and SNEGSKA (reference sequence). Trimming removed 2 bases at V and 0 bases at J, with 8 bases between.

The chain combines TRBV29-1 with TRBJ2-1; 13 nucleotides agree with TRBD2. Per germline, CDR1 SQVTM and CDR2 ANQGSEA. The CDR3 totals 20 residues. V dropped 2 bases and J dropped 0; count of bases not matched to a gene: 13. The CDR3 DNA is TGCAGCGTTGAACCGGCCCTACTAGCGGGAGGGATCAACTCCTACAATGAGCAGTTCTTC. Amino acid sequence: CSVEPALLAGGINSYNEQFF.

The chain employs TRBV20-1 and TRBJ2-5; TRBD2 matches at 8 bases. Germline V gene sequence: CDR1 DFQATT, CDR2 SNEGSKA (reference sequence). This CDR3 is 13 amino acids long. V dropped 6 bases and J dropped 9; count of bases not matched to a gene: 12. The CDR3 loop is CSAEAVREGAQYF. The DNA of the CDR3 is TGCAGTGCCGAGGCGGTTCGGGAGGGTGCCCAGTACTTC.

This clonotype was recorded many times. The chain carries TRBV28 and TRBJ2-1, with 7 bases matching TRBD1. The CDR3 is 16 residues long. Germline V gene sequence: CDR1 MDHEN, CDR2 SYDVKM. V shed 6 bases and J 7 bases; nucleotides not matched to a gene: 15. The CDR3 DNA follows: TGTGCCAGCAGCCAATCTGGGGCAGGGGGAAGGAATGAGCAGTTCTTC. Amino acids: CASSQSGAGGRNEQFF.

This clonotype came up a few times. The CDR3 sequence is CATSREQGLGYGYTF. The CDR3 DNA reads as TGTGCCACCAGCAGAGAACAGGGGTTGGGGTATGGCTACACCTTC. This sequence joins TRBV15 and TRBJ1-2, with 7 positions matching TRBD1. The CDR3 is 15 amino acids. The V and J ends lost 0 bases and 5 bases, in that order; junction bases with no gene match: 6. Germline values: CDR1 LNHNV, CDR2 YYDKDF (reference sequence).

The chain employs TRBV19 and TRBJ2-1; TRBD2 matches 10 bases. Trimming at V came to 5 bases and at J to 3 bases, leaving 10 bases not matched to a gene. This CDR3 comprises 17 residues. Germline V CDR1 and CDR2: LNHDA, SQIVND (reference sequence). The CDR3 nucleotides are TGTGCCAGTAGTTCAAATAGCGGGGGGACATTCTACAATGAGCAGTTCTTC. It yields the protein CASSSNSGGTFYNEQFF.

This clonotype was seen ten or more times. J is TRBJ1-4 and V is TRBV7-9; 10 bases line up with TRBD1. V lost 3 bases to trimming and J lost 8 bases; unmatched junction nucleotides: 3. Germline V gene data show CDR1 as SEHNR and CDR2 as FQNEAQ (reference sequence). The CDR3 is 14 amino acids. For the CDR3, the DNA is TGTGCCAGCAGCTTTGGGACAGGGGACGAAAAACTGTTTTTT. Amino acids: CASSFGTGDEKLFF.

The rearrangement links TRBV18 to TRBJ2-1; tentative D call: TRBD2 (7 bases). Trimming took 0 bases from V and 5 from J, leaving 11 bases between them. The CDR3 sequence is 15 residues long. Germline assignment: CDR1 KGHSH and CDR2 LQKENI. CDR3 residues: CASSPPGGPHNEQFF. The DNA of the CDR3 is TGTGCCAGCTCACCACCGGGGGGGCCTCACAATGAGCAGTTCTTC.

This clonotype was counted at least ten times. CDR3 residues: CASRAWTGGIYNEQFF. CDR3 nucleotide sequence: TGCGCCAGCAGGGCCTGGACAGGGGGCATCTACAATGAGCAGTTCTTC. The J gene is TRBJ2-1, the V gene TRBV5-1, with 11 bases aligning to TRBD1. The length of the CDR3 is 16 residues. With V trimmed by 5 bases and J by 3 bases, 7 bases remained unmatched. Germline V lookup: CDR1 SGHRS, CDR2 YFSETQ.

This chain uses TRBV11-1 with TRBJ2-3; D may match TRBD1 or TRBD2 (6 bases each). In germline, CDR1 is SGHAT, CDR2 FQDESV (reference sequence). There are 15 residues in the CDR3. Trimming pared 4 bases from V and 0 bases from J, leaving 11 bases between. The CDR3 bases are TGTGCCAGCAGCTGGGGGGCGATTAGCACAGATACGCAGTATTTT. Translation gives CASSWGAISTDTQYF.

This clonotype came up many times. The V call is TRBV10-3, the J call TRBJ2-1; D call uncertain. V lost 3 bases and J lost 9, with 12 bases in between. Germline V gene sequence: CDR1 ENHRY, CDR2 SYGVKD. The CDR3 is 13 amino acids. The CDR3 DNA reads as TGTGCCATCAGTGAAAGTAGTCCCGGTGAGCAGTTCTTC. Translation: CAISESSPGEQFF.

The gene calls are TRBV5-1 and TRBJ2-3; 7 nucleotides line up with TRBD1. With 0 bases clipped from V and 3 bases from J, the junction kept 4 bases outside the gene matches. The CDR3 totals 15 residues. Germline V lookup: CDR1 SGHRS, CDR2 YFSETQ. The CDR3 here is CASSLGGQATDTQYF. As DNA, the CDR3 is TGCGCCAGCAGCTTGGGAGGACAGGCGACAGATACGCAGTATTTT.

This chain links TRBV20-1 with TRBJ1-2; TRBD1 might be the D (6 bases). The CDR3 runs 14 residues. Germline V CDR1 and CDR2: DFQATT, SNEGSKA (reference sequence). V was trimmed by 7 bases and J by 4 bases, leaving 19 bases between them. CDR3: CSVRGEGLGYGYTF. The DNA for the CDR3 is TGCAGTGTTAGGGGGGAGGGGCTGGGCTATGGCTACACCTTC.

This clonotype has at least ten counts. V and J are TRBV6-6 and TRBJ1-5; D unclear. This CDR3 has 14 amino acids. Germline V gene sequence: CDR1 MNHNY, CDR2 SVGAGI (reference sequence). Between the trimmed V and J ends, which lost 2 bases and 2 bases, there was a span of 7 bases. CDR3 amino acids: CASSYKEGNQPQHF. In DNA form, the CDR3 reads TGTGCCAGCAGTTACAAGGAGGGCAATCAGCCCCAGCATTTT.

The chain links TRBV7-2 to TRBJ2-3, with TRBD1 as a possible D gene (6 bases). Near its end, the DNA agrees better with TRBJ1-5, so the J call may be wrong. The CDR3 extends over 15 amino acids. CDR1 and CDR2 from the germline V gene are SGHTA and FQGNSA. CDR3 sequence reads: CASSLEGEGTDTQHF. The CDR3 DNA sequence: TGTGCCAGCAGCTTAGAGGGGGAAGGCACAGATACGCAGCATTTT.

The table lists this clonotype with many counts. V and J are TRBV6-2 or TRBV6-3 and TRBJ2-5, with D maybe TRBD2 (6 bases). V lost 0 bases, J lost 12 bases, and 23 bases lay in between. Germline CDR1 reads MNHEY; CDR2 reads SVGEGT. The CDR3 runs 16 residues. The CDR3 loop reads CASSYSKPDQGRREYF. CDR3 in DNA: TGTGCCAGCAGTTACTCGAAGCCAGACCAAGGCCGGAGGGAGTACTTC.

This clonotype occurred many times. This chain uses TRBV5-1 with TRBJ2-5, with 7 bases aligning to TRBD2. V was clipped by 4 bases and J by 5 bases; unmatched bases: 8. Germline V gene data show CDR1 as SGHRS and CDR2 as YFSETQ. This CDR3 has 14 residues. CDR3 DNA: TGCGCCAGCAGCCTCGGGATGGGGGGGGAGACCCAGTACTTC. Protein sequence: CASSLGMGGETQYF.

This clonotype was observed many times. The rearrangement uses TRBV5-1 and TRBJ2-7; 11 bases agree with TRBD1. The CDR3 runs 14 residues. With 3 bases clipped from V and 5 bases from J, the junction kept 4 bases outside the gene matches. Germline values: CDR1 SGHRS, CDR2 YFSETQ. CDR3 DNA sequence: TGCGCCAGCAGCTGGACAGGGGGCGAGGACGAGCAGTACTTC. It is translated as CASSWTGGEDEQYF.

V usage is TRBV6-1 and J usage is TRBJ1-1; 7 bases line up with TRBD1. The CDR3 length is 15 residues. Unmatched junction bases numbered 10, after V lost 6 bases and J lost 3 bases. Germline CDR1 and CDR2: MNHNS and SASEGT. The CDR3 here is CASRIRDRQDTEAFF. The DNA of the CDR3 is TGTGCCAGCAGAATCCGGGACAGACAAGACACTGAAGCTTTCTTT.

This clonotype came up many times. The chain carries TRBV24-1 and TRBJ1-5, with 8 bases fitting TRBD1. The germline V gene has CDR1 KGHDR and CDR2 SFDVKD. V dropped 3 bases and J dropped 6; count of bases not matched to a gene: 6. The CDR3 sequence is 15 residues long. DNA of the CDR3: TGTGCCACCAGTGATAGCCAGGGGGCCGGTCAGCCCCAGCATTTT. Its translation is CATSDSQGAGQPQHF.

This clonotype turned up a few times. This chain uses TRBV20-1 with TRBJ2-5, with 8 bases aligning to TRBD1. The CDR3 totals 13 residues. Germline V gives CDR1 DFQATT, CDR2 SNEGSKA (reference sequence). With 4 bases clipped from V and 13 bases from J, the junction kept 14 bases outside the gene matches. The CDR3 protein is CSAKTTGGGDLYF. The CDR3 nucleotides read TGCAGTGCTAAGACCACAGGGGGTGGGGATCTGTACTTC.

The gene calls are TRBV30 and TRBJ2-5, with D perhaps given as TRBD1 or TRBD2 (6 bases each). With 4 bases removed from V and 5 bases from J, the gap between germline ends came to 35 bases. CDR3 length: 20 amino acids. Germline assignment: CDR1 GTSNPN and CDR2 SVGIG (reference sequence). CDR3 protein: CAWILLAGGLLLRSMETQYF. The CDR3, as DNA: TGTGCCTGGATACTTCTTGCTGGGGGGCTCCTCCTCCGTTCTATGGAGACCCAGTACTTC.

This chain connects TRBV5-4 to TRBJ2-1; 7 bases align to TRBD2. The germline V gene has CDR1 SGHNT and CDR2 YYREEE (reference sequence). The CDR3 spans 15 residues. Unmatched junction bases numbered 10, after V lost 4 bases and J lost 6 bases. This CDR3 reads CASSPRTRGLNEQFF. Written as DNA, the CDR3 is TGTGCCAGCAGCCCAAGGACTAGGGGTCTCAATGAGCAGTTCTTC.